The 28 T cell receptor beta chains listed next were all sequenced from one sample in a study of blood T cell repertoires in COVID-19. Only in-frame clones appear in the TCRdb table, and some are missing; sequencing was by immunoSEQ multiplex PCR. The sample includes around 270,000 clones, around 89% of them seen just once. Sequences were obtained from peripheral blood. These receptor sequences come from a man in his forties or fifties with acute or convalescent COVID-19.

The chain is built from TRBV5-1 and TRBJ2-7; D gene ambiguous. Germline V gene data show CDR1 as SGHRS and CDR2 as YFSETQ. Trimming removed 0 bases at V and 0 bases at J, with 10 bases between. The CDR3 is 15 amino acids. The CDR3 sequence: CASSLESGGSYEQYF. The DNA of the CDR3 is TGCGCCAGCAGCTTGGAGTCCGGCGGCTCCTACGAGCAGTACTTC.

The rearrangement uses TRBV7-6 and TRBJ1-1, with D possibly TRBD1 on 5 matching bases. Between the trimmed V and J ends, which lost 0 bases and 2 bases, there was a span of 10 bases. This CDR3 contains 15 residues. Germline CDR1 and CDR2: SGHVS and FNYEAQ. The chain's CDR3 is CASSLAGQGNTEAFF. The CDR3 DNA sequence: TGTGCCAGCAGCTTAGCGGGGCAGGGTAACACTGAAGCTTTCTTT.

The chain uses TRBV2 and TRBJ2-3; D is perhaps TRBD1 (5 bases). Germline loops: CDR1 SNHLY, CDR2 FYNNEI. V lost 4 bases to trimming and J lost 1 base, with 15 bases between them. The CDR3 extends over 16 amino acids. CDR3 DNA: TGTGCCAGCAGTGGAAAAGGGAACAGGCGCACAGATACGCAGTATTTT. Its translation: CASSGKGNRRTDTQYF.

This chain joins TRBV15 and TRBJ1-2; D ambiguous. The germline gives CDR1 LNHNV, CDR2 YYDKDF (reference sequence). This CDR3 has 17 amino acids. V gave up 3 bases and J gave up 3 bases, with 20 bases separating them. CDR3 in amino acids: CATSSGLIPSRDYGYTF. CDR3 DNA sequence: TGTGCCACCAGCAGCGGTCTGATCCCCTCGCGAGACTATGGCTACACCTTC.

This clone was detected only once. This chain uses TRBV3-1 (or the pseudogene TRBV3-2) with TRBJ1-2; maybe TRBD1 (6 bases). Deletions cut 0 bases from V and 4 bases from J, with 9 bases between. Germline values: CDR1 LGHDT, CDR2 YNNKEL (reference sequence). The length of the CDR3 is 14 residues. In nucleotides, the CDR3 is TGTGCCAGCAGCCAAGAACAGGGACGCTATGGCTACACCTTC. It yields the protein CASSQEQGRYGYTF.

This chain joins TRBV27 and TRBJ2-3, with 7 bases matching TRBD2. The CDR3 extends over 17 amino acids. The ends lost 5 bases at V and 2 bases at J; junction bases unmatched: 13. Germline CDR1 is MNHEY and CDR2 is SMNVEV (reference sequence). CDR3 loop: CASSRSFTGGSTDTQYF. The CDR3 DNA follows: TGTGCCAGCAGTCGATCTTTTACCGGGGGGTCCACAGATACGCAGTATTTT.

The chain recombines TRBV5-4 with TRBJ2-1; 8 nucleotides match TRBD2. The V segment lost 0 bases and the J segment 3 bases; nucleotides outside the gene matches: 2. Germline-derived CDR1 and CDR2 are SGHNT and YYREEE (reference sequence). CDR3 size: 15 residues. The CDR3 protein is CASSLDSGVYNEQFF. DNA of the CDR3: TGTGCCAGCAGCTTGGATAGCGGGGTCTACAATGAGCAGTTCTTC.

This clone has a single count. The chain recombines TRBV11-3 with TRBJ2-1; TRBD1 matches 8 bases. Germline values: CDR1 SGHNT, CDR2 YENEEA. Unmatched junction bases numbered 7, after V lost 2 bases and J lost 7 bases. The CDR3 consists of 15 residues. In DNA form, the CDR3 reads TGTGCCAGCAGCTTAAGGAGGACAGGGCATAATGAGCAGTTCTTC. Protein sequence: CASSLRRTGHNEQFF.

The chain is built from TRBV5-1 and TRBJ1-2; the D is unclear. Trimming pared 0 bases from V and 14 bases from J, leaving 20 bases between. Germline V CDR1 and CDR2: SGHRS, YFSETQ. The CDR3 loop spans 14 amino acids. As DNA, the CDR3 is TGCGCCAGCAGCTTGGATCCCGCTCAGTATGGAGGGACCTTC. Translating it yields CASSLDPAQYGGTF.

The rearrangement joins TRBV6-5 to TRBJ1-2, with D tentatively TRBD1 (6 bases). The CDR3 is made up of 13 amino acids. The V gene lost 5 bases and the J gene lost 2 bases, with 9 bases spanning the gap. Germline CDR1 is MNHEY and CDR2 is SVGAGI. CDR3 protein: CASSTGSNYGYTF. The DNA for the CDR3 is TGTGCCAGCAGTACAGGGTCCAACTATGGCTACACCTTC.

J is TRBJ2-2 and V is TRBV30; D call uncertain. Trimming cost V 3 bases and J 5 bases, with 13 bases left between them. The length of the CDR3 is 14 residues. Germline V CDR1 and CDR2: GTSNPN, SVGIG (reference sequence). CDR3 DNA: TGTGCCTGGAGAGCCCTTTCGCGTACCGGGGAGCTGTTTTTT. It translates to CAWRALSRTGELFF.

V and J are TRBV2 and TRBJ1-4; D is possibly TRBD1 (5 bases). The CDR3 sequence is 14 residues long. Deletions cut 6 bases from V and 8 bases from J, with 16 bases between. The germline CDR1 and CDR2 sequences are SNHLY and FYNNEI. CDR3 nucleotides: TGTGCCAGCAGCCAAACGGGGGGAGGGGAAAAACTGTTTTTT. As protein: CASSQTGGGEKLFF.

J is TRBJ2-2 and V is TRBV5-1, with TRBD1 matching 9 bases. V gave up 4 bases and J gave up 5 bases; unmatched junction bases: 6. Germline loops: CDR1 SGHRS, CDR2 YFSETQ. The CDR3 has 15 residues. The CDR3 reads CASSIRTGETGELFF. CDR3 in DNA: TGCGCCAGCAGCATCCGGACAGGGGAAACCGGGGAGCTGTTTTTT. Full variable domain (outside the CDR3, taken from reference TRBV5-1 and TRBJ2-2): KAGVTQTPRYLIKTRGQQVTLSCSPISGHRSVSWYQQTPGQGLQFLFEYFSETQRNKGNFPGRFSGRQFSNSRSEMNVSTLELGDSALYLCASSIRTGETGELFFGEGSRLTVL.

This clone has a handful of counts. The chain recombines TRBV19 with TRBJ1-6, with TRBD1 as a possible D gene (5 bases). V was pared by 5 bases and J by 3 bases, with 8 bases between. CDR3 length equals 14 residues. Germline loops: CDR1 LNHDA, CDR2 SQIVND (reference sequence). CDR3 in amino acids: CASSGADYNSPLHF. The DNA for the CDR3 is TGTGCCAGTAGTGGGGCAGACTATAATTCACCCCTCCACTTT.

This rearrangement joins TRBV19 to TRBJ2-7, with TRBD1 matching 10 bases. Germline-derived CDR1 and CDR2 are LNHDA and SQIVND (reference sequence). The CDR3 covers 15 residues. V shed 0 bases and J 4 bases; nucleotides not matched to a gene: 3. The DNA of the CDR3 is TGTGCCAGTAGTATAGAGTCGGGACAGGGGTACGAGCAGTACTTC. It specifies CASSIESGQGYEQYF. The entire variable domain, with the rest obtained from reference TRBV19 and TRBJ2-7, is as follows: DGGITQSPKYLFRKEGQNVTLSCEQNLNHDAMYWYRQDPGQGLRLIYYSQIVNDFQKGDIAEGYSVSREKKESFPLTVTSAQKNPTAFYLCASSIESGQGYEQYFGPGTRLTVT.

The chain links TRBV7-3 to TRBJ2-6; tentative D call: TRBD2 (5 bases). The CDR3 has 18 amino acids. The V gene's germline CDR1 is SGHTA and CDR2 FQGTGA. V was pared by 5 bases and J by 0 bases, with 17 bases between. CDR3 loop: CASSTGGRESSGANVLTF. CDR3 coding DNA: TGTGCCAGCAGCACCGGAGGACGCGAGAGCTCTGGGGCCAACGTCCTGACTTTC.

This chain uses TRBV7-7 with TRBJ2-5; tentative D call: TRBD2 (6 bases). Germline V lookup: CDR1 SSHAT, CDR2 FNYEAQ (reference sequence). Trimming took off 5 bases at V and 5 bases at J, with 18 bases between the two ends. The CDR3 loop spans 15 amino acids. The CDR3 reads CASSPGGGMGETQYF. CDR3 nucleotide sequence: TGTGCCAGCAGCCCAGGAGGAGGGATGGGGGAGACCCAGTACTTC.

The chain is built from TRBV11-1 and TRBJ1-6, with 8 bases fitting TRBD1. The junction had 11 bases not matched to a gene; V was cut back by 4 bases and J by 9 bases. CDR3 length: 16 residues. Per the germline V gene, CDR1 is SGHAT and CDR2 is FQDESV (reference sequence). For the CDR3, the DNA is TGTGCCAGCAGCTCCGGACCGGGACAGGAGGGTTCACCCCTCCACTTT. Protein sequence: CASSSGPGQEGSPLHF.

The chain couples TRBV10-3 to TRBJ1-2; TRBD1 matches 7 bases. Germline assignment: CDR1 ENHRY and CDR2 SYGVKD. V lost 6 bases and J lost 2; bases outside the gene matches: 6. The CDR3 has 14 amino acids. The CDR3 nucleotides are TGTGCCATCAGCGTAAAAGGGGGCAACTATGGCTACACCTTC. Translated: CAISVKGGNYGYTF.

The V gene is TRBV2, the J gene TRBJ1-2; the D gene is possibly TRBD1 (6 bases). The V end was cut by 3 bases, the J end by 5 bases, with 10 bases between. The CDR3 spans 13 residues. Germline CDR1 is SNHLY and CDR2 is FYNNEI. In DNA, the CDR3 is TGTGCCAGCAGTGATTACAGGGATTATGGCTACACCTTC. Its protein product is CASSDYRDYGYTF.

The chain couples TRBV15 to TRBJ2-3; 9 bases match TRBD1. With V trimmed by 3 bases and J by 0 bases, 7 bases remained unmatched. The CDR3 is 17 residues long. CDR1 is LNHNV and CDR2 is YYDKDF in the germline V gene (reference sequence). CDR3 loop: CATSRDRGAASTDTQYF. DNA of the CDR3: TGTGCCACCAGCAGGGACAGGGGTGCTGCTAGCACAGATACGCAGTATTTT. The full variable domain, completed using reference TRBV15 and TRBJ2-3, is DAMVIQNPRYQVTQFGKPVTLSCSQTLNHNVMYWYQQKSSQAPKLLFHYYDKDFNNEADTPDNFQSRRPNTSFCFLDIRSPGLGDTAMYLCATSRDRGAASTDTQYFGPGTRLTVL.

The chain recombines TRBV5-5 with TRBJ2-7; 8 bases fit TRBD1. Germline assignment: CDR1 SGHKS and CDR2 YYEKEE (reference sequence). Germline trimming cut 3 bases from V and 0 bases from J; bases unmatched to any gene: 5. The CDR3 has 15 residues. In nucleotides, the CDR3 is TGTGCCAGCAGCTCCGGGACAGGTTTCTCCTACGAGCAGTACTTC. Translating it yields CASSSGTGFSYEQYF.

This sequence joins TRBV5-1 and TRBJ1-6; 8 nucleotides agree with TRBD1. CDR1 is SGHRS, CDR2 YFSETQ, per germline. V trimming: 3 bases; J trimming: 4 bases; junction bases outside the gene matches: 6. The CDR3 consists of 16 residues. CDR3 in amino acids: CASSSTDRAYNSPLHF. The CDR3 DNA reads TGCGCCAGCAGCTCCACGGACAGGGCTTATAATTCACCCCTCCACTTT.

The chain uses TRBV27 and TRBJ1-2; 7 positions match TRBD1. The germline gives CDR1 MNHEY, CDR2 SMNVEV (reference sequence). V was pared by 3 bases and J by 7 bases, with 5 bases of the junction left unmatched. The CDR3 is made up of 13 amino acids. This CDR3 reads CASSFAQGGGYTF. The CDR3, as DNA: TGTGCCAGCAGTTTTGCCCAGGGGGGTGGCTACACCTTC.

The rearrangement links TRBV13 to TRBJ2-7; 10 positions match TRBD1. The CDR3 length is 13 residues. V lost 8 bases to trimming and J lost 3 bases; unmatched junction nucleotides: 4. The V gene's germline CDR1 is PRHDT and CDR2 FYEKMQ (reference sequence). The CDR3 nucleotides are TGTGCCAGCTCCGGGACAGGGGACTACGAGCAGTACTTC. Its protein is CASSGTGDYEQYF.

This clone has just a few counts. The rearrangement uses TRBV5-1 and TRBJ2-7, with D perhaps matching TRBD2 (6 bases). The germline V gene encodes CDR1 SGHRS and CDR2 YFSETQ. V was trimmed by 4 bases and J by 2 bases, leaving 16 bases between them. The CDR3 length is 15 residues. The CDR3 nucleotides are TGCGCCAGCAGCCTCTCAGGAGGGACCCCCTACGAGCAGTACTTC. It yields the protein CASSLSGGTPYEQYF.

V usage is TRBV7-9 and J usage is TRBJ1-6; 7 bases line up with TRBD1. The CDR3 contains 14 residues. Germline V CDR1 and CDR2: SEHNR, FQNEAQ (reference sequence). Trimming at V came to 5 bases and at J to 7 bases, leaving 5 bases not matched to a gene. In nucleotides, the CDR3 is TGTGCCAGCAGCCAAGGGACAGAGAATTCACCCCTCCACTTT. Amino acids: CASSQGTENSPLHF.

This chain joins TRBV18 and TRBJ2-3; a possible D gene is TRBD2 (5 bases). V lost 3 bases, J lost 6 bases, and 10 bases lay in between. The CDR3 has 13 amino acids. The V gene's germline CDR1 is KGHSH and CDR2 LQKENI. CDR3 nucleotides: TGTGCCAGCTCACCGGACTCGCAGGATACGCAGTATTTT. Amino acids: CASSPDSQDTQYF. The whole variable domain, remainder taken from reference TRBV18 and TRBJ2-3, is NAGVMQNPRHLVRRRGQEARLRCSPMKGHSHVYWYRQLPEEGLKFMVYLQKENIIDESGMPKERFSAEFPKEGPSILRIQQVVRGDSAAYFCASSPDSQDTQYFGPGTRLTVL.